The 30 T cell receptor beta chains below all came from one sample that was sequenced in a study of T cells in Graves' hyperthyroidism and ophthalmopathy. There were TCR beta CDR3 regions amplified from RNA transcripts. Using the HTBI primer set, a first-round RT-PCR was run on the TCR CDR3. TCRdb ran MiXCR on the multiplex PCR reads and lists one entry per CDR3 protein. The repertoire holds a few hundred thousand distinct CDR3 sequences, with more than 12% as singletons. The sequenced sample consisted of blood. These TCRs come from a woman aged 30 to 39 with Graves' hyperthyroidism.

The chain joins TRBV5-4 to TRBJ1-1, with 8 bases that match TRBD1. The CDR3 is 13 residues long. Germline CDR1 reads SGHNT; CDR2 reads YYREEE (reference sequence). V gave up 5 bases and J gave up 5 bases; unmatched junction bases: 5. The CDR3 reads CASRPGGATEAFF. The CDR3 region has the DNA TGTGCCAGCAGGCCAGGGGGCGCGACTGAAGCTTTCTTT.

This clonotype has only a few counts. This chain joins TRBV27 and TRBJ1-1; tentative D call: TRBD1 (6 bases). This CDR3 has 14 residues. Per the germline V gene, CDR1 is MNHEY and CDR2 is SMNVEV (reference sequence). Trimming took off 3 bases at V and 4 bases at J, with 12 bases between the two ends. CDR3 bases: TGTGCCAGCAGTTTCCAGGGGTGGAGCACTGAAGCTTTCTTT. Protein: CASSFQGWSTEAFF.

At least ten counts were recorded for this clonotype. The V call is TRBV24-1, the J call TRBJ2-1; 14 positions match TRBD2. V was pared by 5 bases and J by 7 bases, with 9 bases of the junction left unmatched. Germline CDR1 KGHDR, CDR2 SFDVKD. This CDR3 is 17 amino acids long. The CDR3 bases are TGTGCCACCAGTGCCTCGACTAGCGGGAGGGCCGGGAATGAGCAGTTCTTC. Its translation: CATSASTSGRAGNEQFF.

This clonotype was counted many times. This chain uses TRBV18 with TRBJ2-7; D may be TRBD1 (6 bases). This CDR3 is built from 16 residues. V lost 3 bases to trimming and J lost 1 base, with 16 bases between them. Per germline, CDR1 KGHSH and CDR2 LQKENI. The chain's CDR3 is CASSPQPQGLSYEQYF. CDR3 coding DNA: TGTGCCAGCTCACCCCAGCCACAGGGTTTATCCTACGAGCAGTACTTC.

Many counts were recorded for this clonotype. The gene calls are TRBV6-1 and TRBJ1-1, with 9 nucleotides matching TRBD1. The germline gives CDR1 MNHNS, CDR2 SASEGT. The CDR3 runs 12 residues. Trimming took 6 bases from V and 7 from J; bases not matched to a gene: 3. CDR3 protein: CASRPDRGEAFF. CDR3 nucleotides: TGTGCCAGCAGACCGGACAGGGGTGAAGCTTTCTTT.

This clonotype occurred many times. Here the CDR3 reads CASIGGGSSYNEQFF. DNA of the CDR3: TGTGCCAGCATCGGGGGCGGGAGTTCCTACAATGAGCAGTTCTTC. This chain links TRBV27 with TRBJ2-1, with D maybe TRBD2 (7 bases). Germline lookup yields CDR1 MNHEY and CDR2 SMNVEV (reference sequence). Trimming shortened V by 7 bases and J by 1 base, and 14 bases separated the two germline ends. The CDR3 contains 15 residues.

This clonotype was found many times. The V gene is TRBV27, the J gene TRBJ2-1; 12 positions match TRBD2. The CDR3 spans 17 residues. Trimming cost V 5 bases and J 6 bases; bases outside gene matches: 11. CDR1 is MNHEY, CDR2 SMNVEV, per germline (reference sequence). CDR3 DNA: TGTGCCAGCAGTGCCCGACTAGCGGGAGAGGTTCCCAATGAGCAGTTCTTC. This codes for CASSARLAGEVPNEQFF.

The V call is TRBV5-4, the J call TRBJ2-1; 8 bases fit TRBD2. Germline CDR1 reads SGHNT; CDR2 reads YYREEE (reference sequence). The CDR3 runs to 15 residues. Losses at the gene ends were 1 base for V and 5 bases for J; bases not matched to a gene: 5. This CDR3 reads CASSLQLAVNNEQFF. The DNA for the CDR3 is TGTGCCAGCAGCTTGCAACTAGCGGTTAACAATGAGCAGTTCTTC.

V gene TRBV4-1 combines with J gene TRBJ1-6; 8 nucleotides agree with TRBD1. The junction had 15 bases not matched to a gene; V was cut back by 1 base and J by 7 bases. The CDR3 has 19 residues. The germline V gene encodes CDR1 MGHRA and CDR2 YSYEKL. This chain's CDR3 is CASSQGGLAGGLRNSPLHF. CDR3 in DNA: TGCGCCAGCAGCCAAGGGGGCCTTGCAGGGGGCTTGAGGAATTCACCCCTCCACTTT.

The V and J genes are TRBV20-1 and TRBJ2-7; TRBD2 might be the D (6 bases). Germline CDR1 is DFQATT and CDR2 is SNEGSKA (reference sequence). This CDR3 region has 16 residues. Trimming took 0 bases from V and 3 from J, leaving 18 bases between them. This chain's CDR3 is CSARDSRRELIYEQYF. DNA for the CDR3: TGCAGTGCTAGAGATTCTAGGCGGGAACTCATCTACGAGCAGTACTTC.

This clonotype was counted at least ten times. The CDR3 region is CASHQRDRAYEQYF. CDR3 DNA sequence: TGCGCCAGCCACCAAAGGGACAGGGCCTACGAGCAGTACTTC. The genes are TRBV5-1 and TRBJ2-7, with TRBD1 identical over 9 bases. The CDR3 is 14 amino acids. V was pared by 7 bases and J by 2 bases, with 7 bases of the junction left unmatched. In germline, CDR1 is SGHRS, CDR2 YFSETQ.

The rearrangement joins TRBV6-2 or TRBV6-3 to TRBJ2-7; perhaps D is TRBD1 or TRBD2 (5 bases each). This CDR3 region has 16 residues. V was shortened by 5 bases and J by 3 bases, with 20 bases between the two germline ends. Germline loops: CDR1 MNHEY, CDR2 SVGEGT. The DNA for the CDR3 is TGTGCCAGCAGTCCCCTTGGGACCCGAGAAAGCTACGAGCAGTACTTC. Encoded protein: CASSPLGTRESYEQYF.

The rearrangement joins TRBV6-2 or TRBV6-3 to TRBJ2-1; perhaps D is TRBD1 or TRBD2 (6 bases each). Deletions cut 5 bases from V and 5 bases from J, with 25 bases between. The CDR3 extends over 18 amino acids. Germline V lookup: CDR1 MNHEY, CDR2 SVGEGT. The CDR3 here is CASSGGLNRGRDDNEQFF. CDR3 DNA: TGTGCCAGCAGTGGGGGGTTGAATCGGGGGCGTGATGACAATGAGCAGTTCTTC.

This clonotype occurred a few times. The chain links TRBV24-1 to TRBJ2-7; TRBD2 agrees at 11 bases. The CDR3 sequence is 17 residues long. After removal of 4 bases from V and 2 bases from J, the junction contained 9 bases not matched to a gene. The germline V gene has CDR1 KGHDR and CDR2 SFDVKD. The CDR3 DNA sequence: TGTGCCACCAGTGACCGTAGGGGACTAGCGGAGGCCTACGAGCAGTACTTC. Translation: CATSDRRGLAEAYEQYF.

There are many counts of this clonotype. The chain uses TRBV12-3 or TRBV12-4 and TRBJ2-3; 13 nucleotides match TRBD2. The CDR3 is 15 amino acids. V lost 6 bases, J lost 7 bases, and 7 bases stayed unmatched. As DNA, the CDR3 is TGTGCCAGCAGCTCGGGACTAGCGGGGCCGAATACGCAGTATTTT. This sequence encodes CASSSGLAGPNTQYF.

This clonotype was detected many times. J is TRBJ2-3 and V is TRBV28; D not certain. The CDR3 has 13 residues. V lost 2 bases and J lost 6, with 9 bases in between. Germline V gene sequence: CDR1 MDHEN, CDR2 SYDVKM. The CDR3 DNA sequence: TGTGCCAGCAGTTTACCCCAAACGGATACGCAGTATTTT. Translated: CASSLPQTDTQYF. The full variable domain, rest sourced from reference TRBV28 and TRBJ2-3, is DVKVTQSSRYLVKRTGEKVFLECVQDMDHENMFWYRQDPGLGLRLIYFSYDVKMKEKGDIPEGYSVSREKKERFSLILESASTNQTSMYLCASSLPQTDTQYFGPGTRLTVL.

The chain uses TRBV7-9 and TRBJ2-5, with 12 bases fitting TRBD2. Trimming cost V 4 bases and J 2 bases; bases outside gene matches: 14. CDR1 is SEHNR, CDR2 FQNEAQ, per germline (reference sequence). CDR3 length: 19 residues. The DNA for the CDR3 is TGTGCCAGCAGCTCCGCACTAGCGGGAGGAGCGGTTCGACAAGAGACCCAGTACTTC. It yields the protein CASSSALAGGAVRQETQYF.

This clonotype has just a few counts. The chain is built from TRBV6-1 and TRBJ1-2; perhaps TRBD1 as D (5 bases). V was clipped by 7 bases and J by 4 bases, with 19 bases between them. Germline V gene sequence: CDR1 MNHNS, CDR2 SASEGT. The CDR3 has 15 amino acids. In DNA, the CDR3 is TGTGCCAGCATAAACCGCCCCGGGGGACTCTATGGCTACACCTTC. The encoded protein is CASINRPGGLYGYTF.

Regarding this clonotype: A much larger clonotype is one base distant, so this may be a read error. The chain carries TRBV4-1 and TRBJ2-7; TRBD2 matches at 8 bases. CDR3 length: 17 amino acids. From germline, CDR1 is MGHRA and CDR2 YSYEKL. For the CDR3, the DNA is TGCGCCGGCAGCCGACCCGTAGGGAAACTAGCGGACTACGAGCAGTACTTC. This sequence encodes CAGSRPVGKLADYEQYF.

There are a few counts of this clonotype. The chain recombines TRBV27 with TRBJ1-2, with D possibly being TRBD1 (5 bases). This CDR3 region has 13 residues. The V gene's germline CDR1 is MNHEY and CDR2 SMNVEV (reference sequence). V was clipped by 7 bases and J by 6 bases, with 15 bases between them. CDR3 sequence reads: CASKPIGGNGYTF. The CDR3 bases are TGTGCCAGCAAACCTATCGGGGGGAATGGCTACACCTTC.

This clonotype was seen at least ten times. This chain joins TRBV2 and TRBJ2-1; the D gene is possibly TRBD1 (5 bases). Germline values: CDR1 SNHLY, CDR2 FYNNEI. V lost 10 bases and J lost 0, with 16 bases in between. The CDR3 length is 15 residues. The CDR3: CATRVGGFSYNEQFF. The CDR3 DNA reads as TGTGCCACCAGGGTCGGTGGCTTCTCCTACAATGAGCAGTTCTTC.

There are a few counts of this clonotype. The V and J genes are TRBV5-1 and TRBJ2-5, with 8 bases that match TRBD1. Germline trimming cut 4 bases from V and 2 bases from J; bases unmatched to any gene: 7. From germline, CDR1 is SGHRS and CDR2 YFSETQ. The CDR3 has 15 residues. In nucleotides, the CDR3 is TGCGCCAGCAGCATTACCGGGACAGGACAAGAGACCCAGTACTTC. Its translation: CASSITGTGQETQYF. Filled out from reference TRBV5-1 and TRBJ2-5, the complete variable domain reads KAGVTQTPRYLIKTRGQQVTLSCSPISGHRSVSWYQQTPGQGLQFLFEYFSETQRNKGNFPGRFSGRQFSNSRSEMNVSTLELGDSALYLCASSITGTGQETQYFGPGTRLLVL.

This clonotype was seen many times. The chain employs TRBV9 and TRBJ2-1; 9 bases align to TRBD2. Germline assignment: CDR1 SGDLS and CDR2 YYNGEE. CDR3 length: 15 amino acids. J was trimmed by 7 bases and V by 0 bases; bases with no gene match: 5. The DNA of the CDR3 is TGTGCCAGCAGCGTAGGAGTAGCGGGAGCGAATGAGCAGTTCTTC. Its protein product is CASSVGVAGANEQFF. Based on the CDR3 plus reference TRBV9 and TRBJ2-1, the full variable domain is DSGVTQTPKHLITATGQRVTLRCSPRSGDLSVYWYQQSLDQGLQFLIQYYNGEERAKGNILERFSAQQFPDLHSELNLSSLELGDSALYFCASSVGVAGANEQFFGPGTRLTVL.

This clonotype was counted many times. This chain joins TRBV20-1 and TRBJ2-5; D possibly corresponds to TRBD2 (6 bases). Germline V gene sequence: CDR1 DFQATT, CDR2 SNEGSKA (reference sequence). There are 13 residues in the CDR3. V was pared by 6 bases and J by 1 base, with 12 bases between. The CDR3 sequence is CSAPTRPQETQYF. The DNA of the CDR3 is TGCAGTGCGCCGACTAGGCCCCAAGAGACCCAGTACTTC.

This sequence joins TRBV27 and TRBJ2-1; 10 nucleotides match TRBD2. The CDR3 consists of 20 residues. CDR1 is MNHEY, CDR2 SMNVEV, per germline (reference sequence). The V segment lost 9 bases and the J segment 5 bases; nucleotides outside the gene matches: 25. The CDR3 nucleotides read TGTGCCAGTCGACCTGGACAGGGCTGGGCTAGCGGGAGTGTCCACAATGAGCAGTTCTTC. Protein: CASRPGQGWASGSVHNEQFF.

CDR3 loop: CAISEVVSSYYGYTF. In DNA, the CDR3 is TGTGCCATCAGTGAGGTCGTAAGTTCTTACTATGGCTACACCTTC. The chain is built from TRBV10-3 and TRBJ1-2; no firm D call. This CDR3 contains 15 residues. Trimming cost V 2 bases and J 3 bases, with 13 bases left between them. Germline CDR1 ENHRY, CDR2 SYGVKD.

This clonotype came up a few times. The chain joins TRBV5-1 to TRBJ2-2; 9 bases line up with TRBD2. CDR3 length: 17 amino acids. Germline CDR1 reads SGHRS; CDR2 reads YFSETQ. After removal of 3 bases from V and 4 bases from J, the junction contained 10 bases not matched to a gene. In DNA form, the CDR3 reads TGCGCCAGCAGCTCTCGTAGCGGGAGTCGTCCCACCGGGGAGCTGTTTTTT. Its protein product is CASSSRSGSRPTGELFF.

This clonotype was seen repeatedly, ten times or more. The rearrangement uses TRBV5-1 and TRBJ2-1; 8 nucleotides align to TRBD2. This CDR3 is 14 amino acids long. Trimming removed 4 bases from V and 7 bases from J; junction bases left unmatched: 7. Per the germline V gene, CDR1 is SGHRS and CDR2 is YFSETQ. The CDR3 coding sequence is TGCGCCAGCAGCGACGTAGGCGGGAGGAATGAGCAGTTCTTC. Its translation: CASSDVGGRNEQFF.

This clonotype showed up many times. This rearrangement joins TRBV15 to TRBJ2-7; 7 bases fit TRBD1. Losses at the gene ends were 1 base for V and 6 bases for J; bases not matched to a gene: 3. The CDR3 runs 13 residues. Germline V gene sequence: CDR1 LNHNV, CDR2 YYDKDF (reference sequence). The CDR3 DNA is TGTGCCACCAGCAGAGCACAGGGGCCCGAGCAGTACTTC. It codes for CATSRAQGPEQYF.

Details on this clonotype: The CDR3 ends on some other residue instead of the conserved phenylalanine or tryptophan, so this is likely a read error. The chain links TRBV27 to TRBJ2-1, with 11 bases matching TRBD1. This CDR3 has 20 amino acids. V shed 3 bases and J 4 bases; nucleotides not matched to a gene: 17. Germline CDR1 and CDR2: MNHEY and SMNVEV (reference sequence). CDR3 coding DNA: TGTGCCAGCAGTTTCTTCCGGGACAGGGGGTCTAGCGGGACATACAATGAGCAGTTCCTC. This translates into CASSFFRDRGSSGTYNEQFL.